This section outlines one T cell receptor (beta chain) sequence together with its context. No antigen is known for it. This sample is part of a study of shared clonotypes between healthy human individuals. Study findings and constraints: Sharing across four donors was highest in naive CD4 (around 5%) and lowest in memory CD8 (around 0.4%).

CD8 cells classed as naive were CD45RO-negative and positively selected for CCR7, excluding terminally differentiated effector memory CD45RA+ cells. The V segment lost 4 bases and the J segment 5 bases; nucleotides outside the gene matches: 8. Germline lookup yields CDR1 SGHDT and CDR2 YYEEEE. CDR3 size: 15 residues. Assay used: immunoSEQ multiplex PCR; TCRdb lists only in-frame clones, some missing. Among around 640,000 clones listed, 96% were seen once. The chain combines TRBV5-6 with TRBJ2-7, with 11 bases aligning to TRBD1. This TCR was sampled from a woman aged 25 to 39 in good health. What was sequenced was naive CD8+ T cells sorted from blood. The CDR3 here is CASSPGWDRGDEQYF. DNA of the CDR3: TGTGCCAGCAGCCCGGGCTGGGACAGGGGGGACGAGCAGTACTTC.